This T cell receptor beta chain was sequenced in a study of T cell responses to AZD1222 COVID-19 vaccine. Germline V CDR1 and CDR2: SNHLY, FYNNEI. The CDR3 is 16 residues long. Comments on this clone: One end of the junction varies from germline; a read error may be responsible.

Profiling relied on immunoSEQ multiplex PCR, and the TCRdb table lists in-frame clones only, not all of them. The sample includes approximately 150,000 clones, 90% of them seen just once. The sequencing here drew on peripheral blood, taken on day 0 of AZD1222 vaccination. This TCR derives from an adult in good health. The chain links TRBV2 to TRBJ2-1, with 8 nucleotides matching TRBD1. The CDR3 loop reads CASSKVGSGQDNQQFF. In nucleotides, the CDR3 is TGTGCCAGCAGCAAGGTAGGGTCGGGACAGGACAATCAGCAGTTCTTC.